This T cell receptor beta chain is from a study of molecular identifiers for immune sequencing clone quantification. As to this clonotype: This may arise from a read error, as a much more abundant clone is one base away.

Libraries for naive CD8 T cells, which were made from approximately 20,000 to 1,000,000 sorted cells, drew on 10%, 30% or 50% of the RNA. Previously published methods and listed TCR primers were used for the bulk TCR libraries. TCRdb independently ran MiXCR on the PCR reads; one entry per CDR3 protein. The repertoire holds around 480,000 distinct CDR3 sequences, around 23% seen once, with approximately 0.8% in the top ten. This CDR3 is 15 amino acids long. V lost 8 bases and J 0 bases, leaving 18 bases between the germline ends. This TCR derives from a human donor in good health. Some libraries in this study had Jurkat cell RNA spiked in. Sequencing was performed on naive CD8+ T cells from blood, with Jurkat cell RNA spiked in. Indicated subset: FACS-sorted CD8+CD4-CCR7+CD45RA+ naive T cells. The chain links TRBV5-3 to TRBJ2-7, with D perhaps matching TRBD1 (6 bases). TRBV5-3 is flagged as an ORF with uncertain function. The CDR3 DNA reads TGTGCCAGCAGCCTCAACAGGGCCCTCTCCTACGAGCAGTACTTC. Residues: CASSLNRALSYEQYF.